This T cell receptor beta chain was recorded in a study of T-cell memory formation after mild COVID-19. As for the study in general: In these data, TCR clusters were largely donor specific. Study-level points and caveats: Researchers report contracting CD4+ clones mostly in CM and EM, with CD8+ clones in EMRA.

On this clonotype itself: Its specificity is not known.

5'RACE with constant-segment primers built TCRalpha and TCRbeta cDNA libraries with UMIs. TCRdb re-called the 5' RACE reads with MiXCR, one entry per CDR3 protein. In the table there are roughly 510,000 distinct CDR3 sequences, 15% to 20% of which are singletons. The sequenced sample consisted of PBMCs or a T cell subset sorted from them (not recorded which). The source is an adult woman who had mild COVID-19 (a few samples of this study predate the infection). Cell type and time point are not known.

The CDR3 sequence is CASSPNVGQGGPPQHF. The CDR3 DNA is TGTGCCAGCAGCCCCAACGTAGGACAGGGGGGACCGCCCCAGCATTTT. The gene calls are TRBV7-9 and TRBJ1-5; 10 nucleotides align to TRBD1. Germline values: CDR1 SEHNR, CDR2 FQNEAQ (reference sequence). The CDR3 runs to 16 residues. V shed 5 bases, J shed 9 bases, and the junction held 13 bases outside the gene matches.